The 13 T cell receptor beta chains in this list originate from one sample, sequenced in a study of CD8+CD57+ T cells in acquired aplastic anemia (dated by TCRdb to the late 2010s). Sequencing was carried out with an Illumina HiSeq 2000. TCR beta VDJ combination and CDR3 sequence profiling used genomic DNA as the template. TCRdb reran the public reads through fastp at Q25 and MiXCR, keeping productive beta chains. When rows share a CDR3 protein, they turn into one entry using the most common DNA and genes. This sample has around 180,000 distinct CDR3 sequences in its table, and approximately 48% of those were observed once. Clones ranked in the top ten supply about 1.8% of the sample. Patients chosen for sequencing had shown expansion of CD8+CD57+ cells by flow cytometry. Sequenced: sorted CD4+, CD8+, or CD8+CD57+ T cells (not recorded which) from PBMCs. The receptor source for this set is a human donor with aplastic anemia.

The chain carries TRBV6-1 and TRBJ1-2, with D unresolved. The germline V and J ends were trimmed by 2 bases and 3 bases, with 13 bases remaining between them. In germline, CDR1 is MNHNS, CDR2 SASEGT. This CDR3 comprises 15 residues. The CDR3 DNA reads as TGTGCCAGCAGTGAATTGCTGGGCAACTACTATGGCTACACCTTC. This sequence encodes CASSELLGNYYGYTF.

The chain joins TRBV6-1 to TRBJ1-5; D unresolved. This CDR3 has 15 residues. Germline CDR1 reads MNHNS; CDR2 reads SASEGT. Trimming took 5 bases from V and 1 from J, leaving 12 bases between them. CDR3 in DNA: TGTGCCAGCAGTATCTCCCGGGGAAGCAATCAGCCCCAGCATTTT. This encodes CASSISRGSNQPQHF.

Details on this clonotype: A much larger clonotype is one base distant, so this may be a read error. The V and J genes are TRBV5-4 and TRBJ1-2, with D tentatively TRBD1 (5 bases). Germline lookup yields CDR1 SGHNT and CDR2 YYREEE (reference sequence). This CDR3 spans 15 amino acids. CDR3 sequence reads: CASSLGRGGDYGYAF. For the CDR3, the DNA is TGTGCCAGCAGCTTGGGGAGGGGTGGGGACTATGGCTACGCCTTC.

Here the CDR3 DNA reads TGTGCCAGCAGCCGAGGACAGGGGGCTCGCACCGGGGAGCTGTTTTTT. This gives the protein CASSRGQGARTGELFF. This rearrangement joins TRBV11-2 to TRBJ2-2, with TRBD1 identical over 11 bases. The CDR3 covers 16 residues. Germline values: CDR1 SGHAT, CDR2 FQNNGV. V shed 5 bases, J shed 4 bases, and the junction held 6 bases outside the gene matches.

This clonotype was detected many times. The chain recombines TRBV6-1 with TRBJ2-7; 11 bases fit TRBD1. Germline CDR1 is MNHNS and CDR2 is SASEGT. V lost 6 bases, J lost 5 bases, and 3 bases stayed unmatched. This CDR3 is 13 amino acids long. The CDR3 sequence is CASSGQGAHEQYF. In DNA, the CDR3 is TGTGCCAGCAGCGGACAGGGGGCCCACGAGCAGTACTTC.

This chain joins TRBV29-1 and TRBJ2-3; 9 bases agree with TRBD2. The CDR3 sequence is 14 residues long. The germline gives CDR1 SQVTM, CDR2 ANQGSEA. The V and J ends lost 5 bases and 0 bases, in that order; junction bases with no gene match: 3. CDR3 DNA sequence: TGCAGCGTTAGCAGCGGGGGGAGCACAGATACGCAGTATTTT. It translates to CSVSSGGSTDTQYF.

At least ten counts were recorded for this clonotype. This chain links TRBV7-9 with TRBJ2-3; D is possibly TRBD2 (7 bases). This CDR3 is 16 amino acids long. Trimming removed 11 bases at V and 1 base at J, with 22 bases between. Looked up from germline, CDR1 is SEHNR and CDR2 is FQNEAQ (reference sequence). The CDR3 bases are TGTGCCGGCACTTGGGGGGGGCTTTGGGGCACAGATACGCAGTATTTT. This codes for CAGTWGGLWGTDTQYF.

This clonotype appeared a single time. This chain links TRBV5-1 with TRBJ2-3, with a weak D call TRBD2 (6 bases). V lost 4 bases to trimming and J lost 6 bases, with 15 bases between them. The CDR3 spans 14 residues. Per the germline V gene, CDR1 is SGHRS and CDR2 is YFSETQ. CDR3 sequence (DNA): TGCGCCAGCAGCCCCCGGGACTCCCCCGATACGCAGTATTTT. Encoded protein: CASSPRDSPDTQYF.

This clonotype was counted at least ten times. The chain employs TRBV20-1 and TRBJ1-1; D perhaps matches TRBD1 (6 bases). Trimming stripped 6 bases from V and 1 base from J, with 21 bases between. This CDR3 has 16 amino acids. From germline, CDR1 is DFQATT and CDR2 SNEGSKA (reference sequence). DNA for the CDR3: TGCAGTGCCAGTAGATCAGGGGTCCTATCGAACACTGAAGCTTTCTTT. Residues: CSASRSGVLSNTEAFF.

The chain is built from TRBV12-3 or TRBV12-4 and TRBJ2-1, with D uncertain. This CDR3 is 13 amino acids long. Trimming shortened V by 6 bases and J by 7 bases, and 13 bases separated the two germline ends. The CDR3 loop is CASRPSLWNEQFF. The CDR3 region has the DNA TGTGCCAGCAGGCCATCCTTGTGGAATGAGCAGTTCTTC.

This clonotype was counted only a few times. The CDR3 spells CASVQFQETQYF. The CDR3 coding sequence is TGTGCCAGCGTTCAGTTCCAAGAGACCCAGTACTTC. This chain uses TRBV2 with TRBJ2-5, with D unclear. V was cut by 8 bases and J by 1 base, with 8 bases left in between. Germline V gene sequence: CDR1 SNHLY, CDR2 FYNNEI. The CDR3 has 12 residues.

This clonotype was counted a few times. The V gene is TRBV10-3, the J gene TRBJ1-6, with a weak D call TRBD1 (6 bases). From germline, CDR1 is ENHRY and CDR2 SYGVKD. V shed 5 bases and J shed 0 bases, with 14 bases lying between them. The CDR3 loop spans 17 amino acids. CDR3 sequence: CAISFGGGFSYNSPLHF. Written as DNA, the CDR3 is TGTGCCATCAGTTTCGGGGGGGGCTTCTCCTATAATTCACCCCTCCACTTT.

The chain couples TRBV2 to TRBJ2-7; TRBD2 matches at 7 bases. The trim removed 7 bases at V and 1 base at J, leaving 4 bases unmatched. This CDR3 has 13 amino acids. Germline V gene lookup returns CDR1 SNHLY and CDR2 FYNNEI. The CDR3: CASTGGGSYEQYF. Here the CDR3 DNA reads TGTGCCAGCACTGGGGGAGGGTCCTACGAGCAGTACTTC.